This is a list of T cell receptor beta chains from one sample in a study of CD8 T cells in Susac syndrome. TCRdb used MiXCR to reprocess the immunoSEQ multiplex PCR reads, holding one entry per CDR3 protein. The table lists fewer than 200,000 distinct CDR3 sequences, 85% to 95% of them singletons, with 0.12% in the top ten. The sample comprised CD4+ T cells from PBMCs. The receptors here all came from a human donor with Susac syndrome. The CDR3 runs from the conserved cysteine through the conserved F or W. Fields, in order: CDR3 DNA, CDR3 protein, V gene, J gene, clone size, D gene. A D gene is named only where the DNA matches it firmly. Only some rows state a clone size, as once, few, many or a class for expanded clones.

TGTGCCAGCAGCTCAGTTAACAATGAGCAGTTCTTC	CASSSVNNEQFF	TRBV11-2	TRBJ2-1	.	.
TGTGCCAGCAGTGACCCCGGGACAGGCTACGAGCAGTACTTC	CASSDPGTGYEQYF	TRBV2	TRBJ2-7	.	TRBD1
TGCGCCAGCAGCTTGGGGACGGCGGCGTGGGGCTACACCTTC	CASSLGTAAWGYTF	TRBV5-1	TRBJ1-2	.	.
TGTGCCAGCAGTTACGAGGGGGCGTCGGAGCAGTACTTC	CASSYEGASEQYF	TRBV6-5	TRBJ2-7	.	TRBD1
TGTGCCAGCAGTTACTTACAGGCTCAGCCCCAGCATTTT	CASSYLQAQPQHF	TRBV6-2/TRBV6-3	TRBJ1-5	.	.
TGTGCCAGCAGCCGGCCGGGCTCCTACGAGCAGTACTTC	CASSRPGSYEQYF	TRBV4-2	TRBJ2-7	.	.
TGTGCCAGCTCACCGACCTCGGACAGGGCAGCCTCCTACGAGCAGTACTTC	CASSPTSDRAASYEQYF	TRBV18	TRBJ2-7	.	TRBD1
TGCAGCGTTATTACCGGGACAGGGGGCACAGATACGCAGTATTTT	CSVITGTGGTDTQYF	TRBV29-1	TRBJ2-3	.	TRBD1
TGTGCCAGCAGCGCTATGGGGTTTGATGAAGCTTTCTTT	CASSAMGFDEAFF	TRBV9	TRBJ1-1	.	.
TGTGCCAGCAGTTTCCTATTACCCCACTATGGCTACACCTTC	CASSFLLPHYGYTF	TRBV6-5	TRBJ1-2	.	.
TGTGCCAGTAGTATAAAAAGACAGGCTGTAAGCAATCAGCCCCAGCATTTT	CASSIKRQAVSNQPQHF	TRBV19	TRBJ1-5	.	.
TGTGCCAGCAGTCCGTTGACGGGGGGGCCCCCAAACTCCTACAATGAGCAGTTCTTC	CASSPLTGGPPNSYNEQFF	TRBV12-3/TRBV12-4	TRBJ2-1	.	TRBD2
TGCAGTGCCCTTCGGGACAGCGGCTACACCTTC	CSALRDSGYTF	TRBV20-1	TRBJ1-2	.	TRBD1
TGTGCCAGCAGCCATAACGCCGGGGGGTCTGAAGCTTTCTTT	CASSHNAGGSEAFF	TRBV3-1	TRBJ1-1	.	.
TGCAGTGCTAGCTCGCCTCTGGACGTAGGGCGCCAGCAGTACTTC	CSASSPLDVGRQQYF	TRBV20-1	TRBJ2-7	.	.
TGTGCCAGCAGCGCCGGGGTGGAAGAGACCCAGTACTTC	CASSAGVEETQYF	TRBV7-3	TRBJ2-5	.	.
TGTGCCAGCAGTTTAAGTTCGGGGCTTGGCACCGGGGAGCTGTTTTTT	CASSLSSGLGTGELFF	TRBV12-3/TRBV12-4	TRBJ2-2	.	.
TGTGCCAGCAAAGGGGACAGCCACAATCAGCCCCAGCATTTT	CASKGDSHNQPQHF	TRBV12-3/TRBV12-4	TRBJ1-5	.	TRBD1
TGTGCCAGCAGCTTGGGTTCGTCCGTGGGGAATGAGCAGTTCTTC	CASSLGSSVGNEQFF	TRBV7-9	TRBJ2-1	once	.
TGCAGCGTTGTCCAGATAAATGAGCAGTTCTTC	CSVVQINEQFF	TRBV29-1	TRBJ2-1	.	.
TGTGCCAGCAGCTTAGGCCCGGAGGGAGCCAAAAACATTCAGTACTTC	CASSLGPEGAKNIQYF	TRBV7-9	TRBJ2-4	.	.
TGTGCCAGCAGTTTAACAGGGGTGGGCACTGAAGCTTTCTTT	CASSLTGVGTEAFF	TRBV12-3/TRBV12-4	TRBJ1-1	.	TRBD1
TGTGCCAGCAGCCAAGACAGGGGGCGTTCACCCCTCCACTTT	CASSQDRGRSPLHF	TRBV12-3/TRBV12-4	TRBJ1-6	.	TRBD1
TGTGCCAGTAGTATAGATCGGGGGGCCCAGCCCCAGCATTTT	CASSIDRGAQPQHF	TRBV19	TRBJ1-5	.	.